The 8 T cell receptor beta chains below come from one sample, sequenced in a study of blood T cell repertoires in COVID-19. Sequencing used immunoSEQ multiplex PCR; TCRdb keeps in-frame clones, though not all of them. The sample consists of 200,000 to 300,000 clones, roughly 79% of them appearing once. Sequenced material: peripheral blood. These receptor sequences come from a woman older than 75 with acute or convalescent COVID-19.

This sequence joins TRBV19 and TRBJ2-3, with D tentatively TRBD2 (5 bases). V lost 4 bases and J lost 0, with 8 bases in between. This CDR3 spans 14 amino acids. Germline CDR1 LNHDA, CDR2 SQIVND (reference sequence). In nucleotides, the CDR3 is TGTGCCAGTAGTACCAGGACTAGCACAGATACGCAGTATTTT. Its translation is CASSTRTSTDTQYF.

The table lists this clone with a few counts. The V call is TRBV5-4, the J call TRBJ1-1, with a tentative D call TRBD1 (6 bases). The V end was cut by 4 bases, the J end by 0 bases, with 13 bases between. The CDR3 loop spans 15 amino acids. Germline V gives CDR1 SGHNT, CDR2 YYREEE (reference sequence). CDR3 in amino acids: CASSPGSGVNTEAFF. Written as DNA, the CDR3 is TGTGCCAGCAGCCCCGGCTCAGGGGTGAACACTGAAGCTTTCTTT.

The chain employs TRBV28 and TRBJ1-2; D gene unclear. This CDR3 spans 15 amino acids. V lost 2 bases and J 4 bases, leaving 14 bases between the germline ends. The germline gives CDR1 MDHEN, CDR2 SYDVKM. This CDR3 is CASSLIGVAGYGYTF. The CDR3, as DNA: TGTGCCAGCAGTTTAATCGGGGTAGCAGGCTATGGCTACACCTTC.

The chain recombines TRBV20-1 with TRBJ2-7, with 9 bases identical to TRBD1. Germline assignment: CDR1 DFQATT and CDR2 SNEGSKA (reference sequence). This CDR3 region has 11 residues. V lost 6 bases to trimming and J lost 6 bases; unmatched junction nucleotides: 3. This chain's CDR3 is CSARTGVEQYF. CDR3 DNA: TGCAGTGCCCGGACAGGGGTCGAGCAGTACTTC.

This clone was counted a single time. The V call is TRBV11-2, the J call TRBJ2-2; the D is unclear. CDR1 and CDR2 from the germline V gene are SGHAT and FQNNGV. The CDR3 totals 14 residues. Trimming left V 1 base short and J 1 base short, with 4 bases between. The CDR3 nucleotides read TGTGCCAGCAGCTTAGTCCAGAACACCGGGGAGCTGTTTTTT. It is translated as CASSLVQNTGELFF. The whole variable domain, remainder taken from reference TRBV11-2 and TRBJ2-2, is EAGVAQSPRYKIIEKRQSVAFWCNPISGHATLYWYQQILGQGPKLLIQFQNNGVVDDSQLPKDRFSAERLKGVDSTLKIQPAKLEDSAVYLCASSLVQNTGELFFGEGSRLTVL.

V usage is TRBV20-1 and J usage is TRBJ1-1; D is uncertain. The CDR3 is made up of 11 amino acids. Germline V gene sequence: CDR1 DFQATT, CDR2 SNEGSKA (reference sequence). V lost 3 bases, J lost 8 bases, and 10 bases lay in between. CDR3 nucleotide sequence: TGCAGTGCTAGCCGAGCGGAGGAAGCTTTCTTT. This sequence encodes CSASRAEEAFF.

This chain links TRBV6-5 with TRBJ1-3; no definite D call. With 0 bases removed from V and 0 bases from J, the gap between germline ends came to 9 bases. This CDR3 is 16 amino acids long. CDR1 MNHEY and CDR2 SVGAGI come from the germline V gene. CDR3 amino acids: CASSYSEVLSGNTIYF. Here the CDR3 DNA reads TGTGCCAGCAGTTACTCGGAGGTTCTCTCTGGAAACACCATATATTTT.

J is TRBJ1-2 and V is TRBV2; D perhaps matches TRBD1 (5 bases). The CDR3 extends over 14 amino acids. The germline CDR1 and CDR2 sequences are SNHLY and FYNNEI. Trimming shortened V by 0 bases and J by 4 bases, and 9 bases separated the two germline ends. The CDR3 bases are TGTGCCAGCAGTGAAGCGGAGGGACCCTATGGCTACACCTTC. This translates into CASSEAEGPYGYTF.